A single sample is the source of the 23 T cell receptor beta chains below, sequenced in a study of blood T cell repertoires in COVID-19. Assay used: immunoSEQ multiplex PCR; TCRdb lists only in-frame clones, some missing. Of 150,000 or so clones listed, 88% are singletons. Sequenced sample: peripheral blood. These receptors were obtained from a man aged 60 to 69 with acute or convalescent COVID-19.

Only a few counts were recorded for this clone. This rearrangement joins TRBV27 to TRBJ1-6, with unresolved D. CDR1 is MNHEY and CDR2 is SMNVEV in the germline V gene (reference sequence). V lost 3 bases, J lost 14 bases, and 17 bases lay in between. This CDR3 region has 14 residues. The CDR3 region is CASSLTSGRVALHF. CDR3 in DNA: TGTGCCAGCAGTTTGACGTCTGGGAGAGTGGCCCTCCACTTT.

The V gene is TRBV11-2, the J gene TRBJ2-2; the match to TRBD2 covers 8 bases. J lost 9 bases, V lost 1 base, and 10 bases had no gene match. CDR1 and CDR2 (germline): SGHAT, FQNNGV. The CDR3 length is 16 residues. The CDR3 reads CASSLGVGGAPRELFF. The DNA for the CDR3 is TGTGCCAGCAGCTTAGGGGTCGGGGGGGCACCCCGGGAGCTGTTTTTT.

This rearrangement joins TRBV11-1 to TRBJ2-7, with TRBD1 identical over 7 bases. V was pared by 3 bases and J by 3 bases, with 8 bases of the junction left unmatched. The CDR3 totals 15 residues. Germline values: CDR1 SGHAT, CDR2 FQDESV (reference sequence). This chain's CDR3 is CASSFGSTGRYEQYF. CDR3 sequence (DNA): TGTGCCAGCAGCTTTGGTTCGACAGGGCGCTACGAGCAGTACTTC.

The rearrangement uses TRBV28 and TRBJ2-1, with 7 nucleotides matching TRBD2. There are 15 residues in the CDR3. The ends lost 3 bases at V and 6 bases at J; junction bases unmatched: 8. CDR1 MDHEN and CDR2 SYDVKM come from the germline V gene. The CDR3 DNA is TGTGCCAGCAGTTTCGCTAGCGGTTCGGCCAATGAGCAGTTCTTC. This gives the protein CASSFASGSANEQFF. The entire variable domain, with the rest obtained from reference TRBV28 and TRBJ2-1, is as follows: DVKVTQSSRYLVKRTGEKVFLECVQDMDHENMFWYRQDPGLGLRLIYFSYDVKMKEKGDIPEGYSVSREKKERFSLILESASTNQTSMYLCASSFASGSANEQFFGPGTRLTVL.

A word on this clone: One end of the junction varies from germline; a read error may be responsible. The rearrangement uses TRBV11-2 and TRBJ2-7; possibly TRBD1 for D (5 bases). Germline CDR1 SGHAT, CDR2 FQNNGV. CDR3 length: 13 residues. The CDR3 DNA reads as TGTGCCAGCAGCTTCCTCCAGGGTTACGAACAGTACTTC. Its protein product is CASSFLQGYEQYF.

For the CDR3, the DNA is TGTGCCACCAGTGAAGGACAGAGGGAGACCCAGTACTTC. Its protein product is CATSEGQRETQYF. This rearrangement joins TRBV24-1 to TRBJ2-5; a weak D match, TRBD1 (6 bases). The CDR3 is 13 amino acids. Per germline, CDR1 KGHDR and CDR2 SFDVKD. Trimming cost V 4 bases and J 5 bases, with 10 bases left between them.

In DNA, the CDR3 is TGTGCCAGCAGTGAATATGGAGGGAGAGGGCCCACAGATACGCAGTATTTT. This translates into CASSEYGGRGPTDTQYF. V is TRBV2 and J is TRBJ2-3; D is possibly TRBD2 (6 bases). Germline CDR1 SNHLY, CDR2 FYNNEI. Between the trimmed V and J ends, which lost 2 bases and 2 bases, there was a span of 17 bases. The CDR3 sequence is 17 residues long.

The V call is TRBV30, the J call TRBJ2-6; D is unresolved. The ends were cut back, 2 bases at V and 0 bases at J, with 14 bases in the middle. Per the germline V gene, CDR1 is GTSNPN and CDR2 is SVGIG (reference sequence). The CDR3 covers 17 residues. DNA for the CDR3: TGTGCCTGGAGTTCAGGATTATTCAGCTCTGGGGCCAACGTCCTGACTTTC. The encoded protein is CAWSSGLFSSGANVLTF.

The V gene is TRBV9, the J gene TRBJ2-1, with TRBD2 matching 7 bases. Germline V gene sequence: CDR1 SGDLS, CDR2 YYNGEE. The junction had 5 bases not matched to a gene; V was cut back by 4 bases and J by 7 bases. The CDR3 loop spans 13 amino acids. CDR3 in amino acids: CASSQWGGNEQFF. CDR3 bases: TGTGCCAGCAGCCAATGGGGGGGGAATGAGCAGTTCTTC.

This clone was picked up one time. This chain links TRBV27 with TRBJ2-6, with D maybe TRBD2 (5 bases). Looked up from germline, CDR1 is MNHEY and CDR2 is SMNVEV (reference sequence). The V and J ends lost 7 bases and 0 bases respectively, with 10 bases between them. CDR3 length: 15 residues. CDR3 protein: CASTRGHSGANVLTF. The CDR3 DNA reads TGTGCCAGCACCCGCGGGCACTCTGGGGCCAACGTCCTGACTTTC.

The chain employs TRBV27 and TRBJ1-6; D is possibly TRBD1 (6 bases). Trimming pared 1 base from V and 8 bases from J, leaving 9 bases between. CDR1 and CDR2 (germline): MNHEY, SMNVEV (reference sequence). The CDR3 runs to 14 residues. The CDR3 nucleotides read TGTGCCAGCAGTTTATACAGGGAAGATTCACCCCTCCACTTT. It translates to CASSLYREDSPLHF.

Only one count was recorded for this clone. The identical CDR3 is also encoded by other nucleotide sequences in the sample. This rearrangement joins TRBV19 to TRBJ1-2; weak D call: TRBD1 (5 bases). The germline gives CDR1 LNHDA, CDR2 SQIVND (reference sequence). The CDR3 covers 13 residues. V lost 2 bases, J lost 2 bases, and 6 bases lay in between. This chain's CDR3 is CASSIRGNYGYTF. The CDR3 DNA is TGTGCCAGTAGTATACGGGGGAACTATGGCTACACCTTC.

The chain's CDR3 is CASSAGLAGARTATQETQYF. The CDR3 region has the DNA TGTGCCAGCAGCGCCGGACTAGCGGGGGCCCGTACCGCGACCCAAGAGACCCAGTACTTC. This sequence joins TRBV9 and TRBJ2-5, with 13 bases that match TRBD2. Trimming removed 3 bases from V and 1 base from J; junction bases left unmatched: 15. The CDR3 totals 20 residues. Germline V gene sequence: CDR1 SGDLS, CDR2 YYNGEE.

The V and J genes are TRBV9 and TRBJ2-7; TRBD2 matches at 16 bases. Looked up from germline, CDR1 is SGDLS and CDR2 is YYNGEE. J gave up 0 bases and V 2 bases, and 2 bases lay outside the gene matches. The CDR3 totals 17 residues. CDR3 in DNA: TGTGCCAGCAGCGTGGGACTAGCGGGAGGGAGCTCCTACGAGCAGTACTTC. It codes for CASSVGLAGGSSYEQYF.

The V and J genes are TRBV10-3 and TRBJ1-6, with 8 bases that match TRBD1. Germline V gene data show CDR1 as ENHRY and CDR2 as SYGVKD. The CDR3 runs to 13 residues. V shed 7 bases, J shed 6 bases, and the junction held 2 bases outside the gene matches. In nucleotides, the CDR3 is TGTGCCATCATGGGACAGGCTAATTCACCCCTCCACTTT. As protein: CAIMGQANSPLHF.

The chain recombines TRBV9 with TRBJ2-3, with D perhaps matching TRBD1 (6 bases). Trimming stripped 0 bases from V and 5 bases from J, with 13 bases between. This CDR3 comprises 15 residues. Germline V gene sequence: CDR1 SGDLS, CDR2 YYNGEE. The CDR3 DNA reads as TGTGCCAGCAGCGTAGAGCAGGGGTTGGGAGATACGCAGTATTTT. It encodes CASSVEQGLGDTQYF.

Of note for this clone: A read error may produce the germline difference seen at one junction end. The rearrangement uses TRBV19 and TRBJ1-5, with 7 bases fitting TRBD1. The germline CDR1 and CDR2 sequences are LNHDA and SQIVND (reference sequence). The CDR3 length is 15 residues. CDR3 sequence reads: CASSLDRVGNQPQHF. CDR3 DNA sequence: TGTGCCAGTAGTTTAGACAGGGTAGGGAATCAGCCCCAGCATTTT.

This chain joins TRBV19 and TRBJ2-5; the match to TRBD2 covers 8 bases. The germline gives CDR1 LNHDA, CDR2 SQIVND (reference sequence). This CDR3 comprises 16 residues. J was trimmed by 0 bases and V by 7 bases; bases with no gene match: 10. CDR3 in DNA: TGTGCCAGTAACCCCAGCGGGGGCTCGTACCAAGAGACCCAGTACTTC. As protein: CASNPSGGSYQETQYF.

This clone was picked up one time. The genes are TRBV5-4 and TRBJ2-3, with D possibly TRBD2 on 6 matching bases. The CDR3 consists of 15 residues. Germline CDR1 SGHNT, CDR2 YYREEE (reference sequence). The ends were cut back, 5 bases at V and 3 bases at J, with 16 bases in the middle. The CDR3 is CASRGGEATTDTQYF. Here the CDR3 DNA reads TGTGCCAGCAGGGGGGGAGAAGCAACGACAGATACGCAGTATTTT. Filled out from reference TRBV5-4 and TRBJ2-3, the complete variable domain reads ETGVTQSPTHLIKTRGQQVTLRCSSQSGHNTVSWYQQALGQGPQFIFQYYREEENGRGNFPPRFSGLQFPNYSSELNVNALELDDSALYLCASRGGEATTDTQYFGPGTRLTVL.

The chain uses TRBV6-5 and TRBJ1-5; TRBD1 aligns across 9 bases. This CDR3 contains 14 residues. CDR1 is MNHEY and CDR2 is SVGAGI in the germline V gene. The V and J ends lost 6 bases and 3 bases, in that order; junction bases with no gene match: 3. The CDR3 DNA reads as TGTGCCAGCAGAACAGGGGGCTTCAATCAGCCCCAGCATTTT. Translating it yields CASRTGGFNQPQHF.

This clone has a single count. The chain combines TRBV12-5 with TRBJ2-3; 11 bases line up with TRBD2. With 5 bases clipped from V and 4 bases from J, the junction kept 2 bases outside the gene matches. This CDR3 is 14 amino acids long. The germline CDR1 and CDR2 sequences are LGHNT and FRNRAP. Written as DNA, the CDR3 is TGTGCTAGTGGTCCGGGACTAGCGGCAGATACGCAGTATTTT. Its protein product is CASGPGLAADTQYF.

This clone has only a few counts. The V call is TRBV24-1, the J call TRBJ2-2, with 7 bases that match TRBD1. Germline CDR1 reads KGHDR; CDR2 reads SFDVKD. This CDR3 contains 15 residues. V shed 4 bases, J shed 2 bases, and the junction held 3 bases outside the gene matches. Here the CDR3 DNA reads TGTGCCACCAGTGAGAGGACAGGTAACACCGGGGAGCTGTTTTTT. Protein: CATSERTGNTGELFF.

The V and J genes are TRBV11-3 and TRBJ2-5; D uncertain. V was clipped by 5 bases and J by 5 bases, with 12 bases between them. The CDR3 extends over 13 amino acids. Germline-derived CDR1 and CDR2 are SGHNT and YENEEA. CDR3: CASSVRGWETQYF. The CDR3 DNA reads TGTGCCAGCAGCGTTCGAGGTTGGGAGACCCAGTACTTC.